Presented here are 26 T cell receptor beta chains from one specimen sequenced in a study of cytomegalovirus exposure and HLA in healthy donors. This PCR relied on a set of 60 Vbeta primers and 13 Jbeta primers. Clones were sequenced by immunoSEQ multiplex PCR, and TCRdb holds only the in-frame ones, with some missing. The sample lists about 190,000 clones; about 69% were seen once. Sequencing was performed on PBMCs. The source is a man aged 25 to 40 in good health and CMV-seropositive.

The chain joins TRBV2 to TRBJ1-5, with 7 bases lining up with TRBD1. The CDR3 consists of 16 residues. With V trimmed by 6 bases and J by 4 bases, 12 bases remained unmatched. CDR1 is SNHLY, CDR2 FYNNEI, per germline. The CDR3: CASSHTRQGRNQPQHF. The DNA for the CDR3 is TGTGCCAGCAGCCACACGAGACAGGGACGGAATCAGCCCCAGCATTTT.

The chain couples TRBV2 to TRBJ2-7; 8 nucleotides align to TRBD1. Germline V CDR1 and CDR2: SNHLY, FYNNEI. This CDR3 contains 14 residues. V shed 8 bases, J shed 0 bases, and the junction held 6 bases outside the gene matches. The CDR3 DNA reads as TGTGCCAGCCAGGACAGGGCGAGCTCCTACGAGCAGTACTTC. Its protein is CASQDRASSYEQYF.

This sequence joins TRBV5-6 and TRBJ2-1; 10 nucleotides line up with TRBD1. The CDR3 totals 17 residues. Germline loops: CDR1 SGHDT, CDR2 YYEEEE. Losses at the gene ends were 2 bases for V and 7 bases for J; bases not matched to a gene: 12. The CDR3 DNA follows: TGTGCCAGCAGCTTTTTCCGGGACAGGGGTCTTAGGAATGAGCAGTTCTTC. Its protein product is CASSFFRDRGLRNEQFF.

This sequence joins TRBV7-2 and TRBJ1-1, with D unresolved. The germline V gene encodes CDR1 SGHTA and CDR2 FQGNSA. The CDR3 has 14 amino acids. The V end lost 1 base, the J end lost 0 bases, and 6 bases lay between the germline ends. The CDR3 nucleotides are TGTGCCAGCAGCTTAGGGAGAATGAACACTGAAGCTTTCTTT. It codes for CASSLGRMNTEAFF.

For the CDR3, the DNA is TGTGCCAGCAGTTTACCAAGCAACTTCAGGAGCGGGAGCTCACGGCGGGAGCAGTACTTC. This translates into CASSLPSNFRSGSSRREQYF. This chain uses TRBV28 with TRBJ2-7; 8 nucleotides align to TRBD2. The CDR3 is 20 amino acids. V trimming: 2 bases; J trimming: 7 bases; junction bases outside the gene matches: 25. In germline, CDR1 is MDHEN, CDR2 SYDVKM.

The chain uses TRBV11-2 and TRBJ2-7, with 9 bases fitting TRBD2. CDR3 length: 16 amino acids. CDR1 is SGHAT, CDR2 FQNNGV, per germline. V was clipped by 4 bases and J by 6 bases; unmatched bases: 13. The CDR3 DNA sequence: TGTGCCAGCAGCTCCCCGCGGGAGGGCATTTCGATCGAGCAGTACTTC. Its translation: CASSSPREGISIEQYF.

V is TRBV14 and J is TRBJ1-1; D perhaps matches TRBD1 (6 bases). Trimming removed 4 bases from V and 4 bases from J, with 10 bases in between. Germline CDR1 reads SGHDN; CDR2 reads FVKESK. The CDR3 consists of 13 residues. The CDR3 bases are TGTGCCAGCAGCCGGGGGCCTGGCACTGAAGCTTTCTTT. The encoded protein is CASSRGPGTEAFF.

The rearrangement links TRBV19 to TRBJ1-5, with D possibly being TRBD1 (5 bases). Germline lookup yields CDR1 LNHDA and CDR2 SQIVND (reference sequence). The CDR3 runs to 17 residues. V lost 9 bases and J 3 bases, leaving 24 bases between the germline ends. CDR3 residues: CASSQAPGLQTNQPQHF. The CDR3 nucleotides are TGTGCCAGCTCCCAGGCCCCGGGACTCCAGACCAATCAGCCCCAGCATTTT.

The gene calls are TRBV7-2 and TRBJ2-3; 13 bases align to TRBD2. This CDR3 has 16 residues. Germline assignment: CDR1 SGHTA and CDR2 FQGNSA. J gave up 6 bases and V 5 bases, and 8 bases lay outside the gene matches. The CDR3 region is CASSLRLAGGLDTQYF. CDR3 DNA sequence: TGTGCCAGCAGCCTAAGACTAGCGGGAGGTTTGGATACGCAGTATTTT.

The V call is TRBV2, the J call TRBJ2-7, with D possibly being TRBD1 (6 bases). In germline, CDR1 is SNHLY, CDR2 FYNNEI. Deletions cut 9 bases from V and 0 bases from J, with 12 bases between. The CDR3 spans 13 residues. The CDR3 here is CAREDSGSYEQYF. DNA of the CDR3: TGTGCCAGAGAGGACAGTGGCTCCTACGAGCAGTACTTC.

The gene calls are TRBV9 and TRBJ2-7; 12 bases are shared with TRBD2. CDR3 size: 15 residues. V lost 4 bases, J lost 2 bases, and 4 bases stayed unmatched. From germline, CDR1 is SGDLS and CDR2 YYNGEE. The CDR3: CASSPRTSGAYEQYF. The DNA for the CDR3 is TGTGCCAGCAGCCCCCGGACTAGCGGGGCCTACGAGCAGTACTTC.

This chain connects TRBV11-2 to TRBJ2-7; TRBD2 is a possible D gene (5 bases). Trimming removed 2 bases from V and 7 bases from J, with 6 bases in between. This CDR3 region has 11 residues. Germline V gives CDR1 SGHAT, CDR2 FQNNGV. The CDR3 region is CASSLPGEQYF. The CDR3 DNA follows: TGTGCCAGCAGCTTACCGGGGGAGCAGTACTTC.

This sequence joins TRBV2 and TRBJ2-7; 11 nucleotides line up with TRBD2. The germline V gene encodes CDR1 SNHLY and CDR2 FYNNEI. The ends lost 1 base at V and 4 bases at J; junction bases unmatched: 3. The length of the CDR3 is 15 residues. CDR3 nucleotide sequence: TGTGCCAGCAGTGAAGATTCTAGCGGGAGGTACGAGCAGTACTTC. Amino acids: CASSEDSSGRYEQYF.

This chain connects TRBV28 to TRBJ1-5; no clear D gene. Germline V gene data show CDR1 as MDHEN and CDR2 as SYDVKM. The ends were cut back, 5 bases at V and 2 bases at J, with 7 bases in the middle. The CDR3 sequence is 13 residues long. The CDR3 is CASSTRGNQPQHF. The CDR3 DNA sequence: TGTGCCAGCAGTACTAGGGGCAATCAGCCCCAGCATTTT.

This chain uses TRBV7-2 with TRBJ2-5; no clear D gene. V lost 1 base, J lost 1 base, and 13 bases lay in between. The CDR3 extends over 16 amino acids. Germline V gene lookup returns CDR1 SGHTA and CDR2 FQGNSA. The CDR3 sequence: CASSLGLSRSQETQYF. In DNA, the CDR3 is TGTGCCAGCAGCTTAGGACTTAGTCGGAGCCAAGAGACCCAGTACTTC.

The chain combines TRBV5-5 with TRBJ2-5, with a possible D match to TRBD1 (5 bases). The CDR3 spans 13 residues. Trimming removed 0 bases at V and 9 bases at J, with 12 bases between. Germline V lookup: CDR1 SGHKS, CDR2 YYEKEE (reference sequence). The CDR3 DNA follows: TGTGCCAGCAGCTTGGCCAGGGTCGAGGCCCAGTACTTC. Its translation: CASSLARVEAQYF.

J is TRBJ1-3 and V is TRBV6-6; the D is unclear. Trimming left V 7 bases short and J 3 bases short, with 16 bases between. This CDR3 spans 15 amino acids. Germline CDR1 is MNHNY and CDR2 is SVGAGI (reference sequence). CDR3 in amino acids: CASTKPTTGGNTIYF. The CDR3, as DNA: TGTGCCAGCACCAAACCCACGACGGGTGGAAACACCATATATTTT.

This clone showed up just once. V and J are TRBV5-4 and TRBJ2-4; D is perhaps TRBD1 (7 bases). The germline CDR1 and CDR2 sequences are SGHNT and YYREEE (reference sequence). There are 18 residues in the CDR3. The V gene lost 4 bases and the J gene lost 1 base, with 21 bases spanning the gap. In DNA, the CDR3 is TGTGCCAGCAGCCTAGCCCTAACAGGGGCGGGGGCCAAAAACATTCAGTACTTC. Translation: CASSLALTGAGAKNIQYF.

The chain joins TRBV19 to TRBJ2-7; tentative D call: TRBD1 (6 bases). CDR1 and CDR2 (germline): LNHDA, SQIVND (reference sequence). The CDR3 consists of 14 residues. V was cut by 4 bases and J by 0 bases, with 10 bases left in between. CDR3 loop: CASSRTASSYEQYF. CDR3 sequence (DNA): TGTGCCAGTAGTAGGACAGCGAGCTCCTACGAGCAGTACTTC.

This clone came up a few times. At one of its ends the junction is not consistent with the germline gene, which may arise from a read error. The rearrangement uses TRBV7-7 and TRBJ1-1; D gene ambiguous. The germline V gene has CDR1 SSHAT and CDR2 FNYEAQ (reference sequence). CDR3 length equals 14 residues. The DNA for the CDR3 is TGTGCTAGCAGCCCCCTGCGGGGGAACACTGAAGCTTTCTTT. This gives the protein CASSPLRGNTEAFF.

V usage is TRBV23-1 and J usage is TRBJ1-2, with 8 bases fitting TRBD1. TRBV23-1 is noted as an ORF with a role that remains uncertain. V was clipped by 7 bases and J by 8 bases; unmatched bases: 9. The CDR3 contains 13 residues. For the CDR3, the DNA is TGCGCCAGCACCAAAACAGGGGGGGAGGGCTACACCTTC. Translated: CASTKTGGEGYTF.

In the case of this clone: Sequence at one end of the junction differs from germline and may be a read error. This sequence joins TRBV7-7 and TRBJ2-5, with 7 bases aligning to TRBD2. Germline V lookup: CDR1 SSHAT, CDR2 FNYEAQ (reference sequence). This CDR3 is built from 15 residues. This CDR3 is CASSLGLEGQETQYF. DNA of the CDR3: TGTGCTAGCAGCTTAGGACTAGAGGGACAAGAGACCCAGTACTTC. Based on the CDR3 plus reference TRBV7-7 and TRBJ2-5, the full variable domain is GAGVSQSPRYKVTKRGQDVTLRCDPISSHATLYWYQQALGQGPEFLTYFNYEAQPDKSGLPSDRFSAERPEGSISTLTIQRTEQRDSAMYRCASSLGLEGQETQYFGPGTRLLVL.

Only a few counts were recorded for this clone. The rearrangement links TRBV28 to TRBJ1-5; D is perhaps TRBD1 (5 bases). Trimming removed 5 bases from V and 7 bases from J, with 15 bases in between. Germline lookup yields CDR1 MDHEN and CDR2 SYDVKM. This CDR3 spans 14 amino acids. This CDR3 reads CASSPGLAGQPQHF. In DNA, the CDR3 is TGTGCCAGCAGTCCGGGACTAGCGGGACAGCCCCAGCATTTT.

The J gene is TRBJ2-3, the V gene TRBV7-2; possible D gene TRBD2, 6 bases. The CDR3 is made up of 15 amino acids. From germline, CDR1 is SGHTA and CDR2 FQGNSA. Trimming removed 6 bases from V and 2 bases from J, with 15 bases in between. CDR3 bases: TGTGCCAGCAGATTACGGGGGAGGAACACAGATACGCAGTATTTT. The encoded protein is CASRLRGRNTDTQYF.

The chain carries TRBV18 and TRBJ2-3, with 13 bases matching TRBD2. Germline V gene data show CDR1 as KGHSH and CDR2 as LQKENI. V lost 5 bases to trimming and J lost 1 base; unmatched junction nucleotides: 6. This CDR3 comprises 17 residues. The CDR3 sequence: CASSSGLAGRGTDTQYF. CDR3 nucleotide sequence: TGTGCCAGCTCATCGGGACTAGCGGGACGGGGCACAGATACGCAGTATTTT.

The chain carries TRBV27 and TRBJ1-2; 7 nucleotides match TRBD1. CDR1 is MNHEY, CDR2 SMNVEV, per germline (reference sequence). J lost 3 bases, V lost 6 bases, and 7 bases had no gene match. The CDR3 consists of 14 residues. CDR3 protein: CASRGQLNYYGYTF. CDR3 DNA sequence: TGTGCCAGCAGGGGACAGCTAAACTACTATGGCTACACCTTC.